The rows below give T cell receptor beta chains drawn from one sample of a study of cytomegalovirus exposure and HLA in healthy donors. Sequencing was performed with immunoSEQ multiplex PCR; in TCRdb, only in-frame clones are kept and a portion is missing. The data contain 55,000 to 70,000 clones, 60% to 75% of them singletons. Material: PBMCs. These receptors all stem from a woman between 55 and 75 years old in good health and CMV-seropositive. Each CDR3 is given with its conserved first and last residue. Fields, in order: D gene, V gene, clone size, J gene, CDR3 protein, CDR3 DNA. The D gene is left open where the match is weak. Not every row has a clone size; where given, it reads once, few, many or a size class.

d_call: -; v_call: TRBV5-1; clone_size: -; j_call: TRBJ1-2; cdr3_aa: CASSSGLSGLYGYTF; cdr3_nt: TGCGCCAGCAGCTCGGGACTGTCTGGGCTCTATGGCTACACCTTC
d_call: TRBD1; v_call: TRBV6-1; clone_size: -; j_call: TRBJ1-1; cdr3_aa: CASSERTGGRTEAFF; cdr3_nt: TGTGCCAGCAGTGAAAGGACAGGGGGGAGGACTGAAGCTTTCTTT
d_call: -; v_call: TRBV5-6; clone_size: -; j_call: TRBJ2-7; cdr3_aa: CASSLTAYEQYF; cdr3_nt: TGTGCCAGCAGCTTGACAGCTTACGAGCAGTACTTC
d_call: -; v_call: TRBV2; clone_size: few; j_call: TRBJ1-5; cdr3_aa: CASSERADSNQPQHF; cdr3_nt: TGTGCCAGCAGTGAGAGGGCGGATAGCAATCAGCCCCAGCATTTT
d_call: -; v_call: TRBV25-1; clone_size: -; j_call: TRBJ1-1; cdr3_aa: CASSESWATEAFF; cdr3_nt: TGTGCCAGCAGTGAATCTTGGGCCACTGAAGCTTTCTTT
d_call: TRBD2; v_call: TRBV11-2; clone_size: few; j_call: TRBJ2-7; cdr3_aa: CASSLPRGASYEQYF; cdr3_nt: TGTGCCAGCAGCTTACCGCGGGGGGCCTCCTACGAGCAGTACTTC
d_call: -; v_call: TRBV27; clone_size: -; j_call: TRBJ1-5; cdr3_aa: CASSLYRGEQPQHF; cdr3_nt: TGTGCCAGCAGTTTATACCGGGGAGAGCAGCCCCAGCATTTT
d_call: TRBD2; v_call: TRBV30; clone_size: -; j_call: TRBJ2-3; cdr3_aa: CALGLAGFTDTQYF; cdr3_nt: TGTGCCCTTGGACTAGCGGGATTCACAGATACGCAGTATTTT
d_call: -; v_call: TRBV6-1; clone_size: -; j_call: TRBJ2-7; cdr3_aa: CASNLRQAGGDEQYF; cdr3_nt: TGTGCCAGCAACCTGAGACAGGCGGGCGGCGACGAGCAGTACTTC
d_call: -; v_call: TRBV6-1; clone_size: -; j_call: TRBJ1-2; cdr3_aa: CASSEWTTRYGYTF; cdr3_nt: TGTGCCAGCAGTGAATGGACAACCCGGTATGGCTACACCTTC
d_call: -; v_call: TRBV6-5; clone_size: -; j_call: TRBJ2-1; cdr3_aa: CASSYSGRAIYEQFF; cdr3_nt: TGTGCCAGCAGTTACTCGGGCAGGGCTATCTATGAGCAGTTCTTC
d_call: TRBD1; v_call: TRBV6-6; clone_size: -; j_call: TRBJ1-5; cdr3_aa: CASNLQGGTNQPQHF; cdr3_nt: TGTGCCAGCAACCTACAGGGGGGAACCAATCAGCCCCAGCATTTT
d_call: TRBD1; v_call: TRBV10-3; clone_size: -; j_call: TRBJ2-5; cdr3_aa: CAISDRGLAFGTQYF; cdr3_nt: TGTGCCATCAGTGATAGGGGGCTAGCATTTGGGACCCAGTACTTC
d_call: -; v_call: TRBV5-4; clone_size: once; j_call: TRBJ2-7; cdr3_aa: CASSFDSSYEQYF; cdr3_nt: TGTGCCAGCAGCTTTGACAGCTCCTACGAGCAGTACTTC
d_call: -; v_call: TRBV4-2; clone_size: few; j_call: TRBJ1-5; cdr3_aa: CASSQGWTGNQPQHF; cdr3_nt: TGTGCCAGCAGCCAAGGGTGGACAGGCAATCAGCCCCAGCATTTT
d_call: TRBD2; v_call: TRBV30; clone_size: -; j_call: TRBJ2-1; cdr3_aa: CAWTPHGNSGSLFF; cdr3_nt: TGTGCCTGGACCCCACACGGGAATAGCGGGTCTCTATTCTTC
d_call: -; v_call: TRBV10-3; clone_size: -; j_call: TRBJ2-2; cdr3_aa: CAISDRAGETGELFF; cdr3_nt: TGTGCCATCAGTGACAGGGCAGGGGAAACCGGGGAGCTGTTTTTT
d_call: -; v_call: TRBV7-9; clone_size: -; j_call: TRBJ1-1; cdr3_aa: CSSEVTALTEAFF; cdr3_nt: TGTTCCAGCGAGGTGACCGCACTCACTGAAGCTTTCTTT
d_call: TRBD1; v_call: TRBV19; clone_size: -; j_call: TRBJ1-6; cdr3_aa: CASSPSTGGSPLHF; cdr3_nt: TGTGCCAGTAGTCCGTCGACAGGGGGTTCACCCCTCCACTTT
d_call: -; v_call: TRBV30; clone_size: -; j_call: TRBJ1-2; cdr3_aa: CAWRWGRGSYGYTF; cdr3_nt: TGTGCCTGGAGATGGGGAAGGGGATCTTATGGCTACACCTTC
d_call: -; v_call: TRBV7-9; clone_size: once; j_call: TRBJ1-5; cdr3_aa: CASSSDRNQPQHF; cdr3_nt: TGTGCCAGCAGCTCCGACAGAAATCAGCCCCAGCATTTT
d_call: TRBD1; v_call: TRBV5-6; clone_size: few; j_call: TRBJ1-1; cdr3_aa: CASSLQGETEAFF; cdr3_nt: TGTGCCAGCAGCTTACAGGGGGAAACTGAAGCTTTCTTT
d_call: TRBD2; v_call: TRBV12-5; clone_size: -; j_call: TRBJ2-7; cdr3_aa: CASGLGGTSGALANEQYF; cdr3_nt: TGTGCTAGTGGTTTGGGCGGGACTAGCGGAGCTTTGGCCAACGAGCAGTACTTC
d_call: TRBD1; v_call: TRBV5-4; clone_size: few; j_call: TRBJ1-2; cdr3_aa: CASSSSAGGDYGYTF; cdr3_nt: TGTGCCAGCAGCTCCTCGGCAGGGGGCGACTATGGCTACACCTTC
d_call: TRBD2; v_call: TRBV9; clone_size: -; j_call: TRBJ2-5; cdr3_aa: CASSVGALAGRETQYF; cdr3_nt: TGTGCCAGCAGCGTTGGAGCCTTAGCGGGGAGGGAGACCCAGTACTTC
d_call: -; v_call: TRBV6-1; clone_size: -; j_call: TRBJ1-4; cdr3_aa: CASTLDSIGKLFF; cdr3_nt: TGTGCCAGCACCCTCGACAGTATTGGAAAACTGTTTTTT
d_call: -; v_call: TRBV2; clone_size: once; j_call: TRBJ2-4; cdr3_aa: CASSAGEVAKNIQYF; cdr3_nt: TGTGCCAGCAGTGCGGGGGAGGTAGCCAAAAACATTCAGTACTTC
d_call: TRBD1; v_call: TRBV5-1; clone_size: once; j_call: TRBJ1-6; cdr3_aa: CASSFQGAESPLHF; cdr3_nt: TGCGCCAGCAGCTTCCAGGGGGCCGAATCACCCCTCCACTTT
d_call: TRBD1; v_call: TRBV2; clone_size: -; j_call: TRBJ2-5; cdr3_aa: CASSMTGGFAETQYF; cdr3_nt: TGTGCCAGCAGTATGACAGGGGGTTTTGCGGAGACCCAGTACTTC
d_call: TRBD1; v_call: TRBV10-3; clone_size: -; j_call: TRBJ1-2; cdr3_aa: CASRTGDVDGYTF; cdr3_nt: TGTGCCAGCCGAACAGGGGACGTTGATGGCTACACCTTC
d_call: -; v_call: TRBV4-1; clone_size: few; j_call: TRBJ1-1; cdr3_aa: CASSLSRTDTEAFF; cdr3_nt: TGCGCCAGCAGCCTATCCAGGACAGACACTGAAGCTTTCTTT
d_call: -; v_call: TRBV9; clone_size: -; j_call: TRBJ1-5; cdr3_aa: CASSVDPGRNQPQHF; cdr3_nt: TGTGCCAGCAGCGTAGACCCAGGTCGCAATCAGCCCCAGCATTTT
d_call: TRBD2; v_call: TRBV25-1; clone_size: -; j_call: TRBJ2-3; cdr3_aa: CASSELGSGNPDTQYF; cdr3_nt: TGTGCCAGCAGTGAATTAGGTAGCGGGAACCCAGATACGCAGTATTTT
d_call: -; v_call: TRBV6-1; clone_size: -; j_call: TRBJ1-5; cdr3_aa: CASTGGRGANQPQHF; cdr3_nt: TGTGCCAGCACGGGGGGTCGAGGGGCTAATCAGCCCCAGCATTTT
d_call: -; v_call: TRBV7-8; clone_size: once; j_call: TRBJ1-5; cdr3_aa: CASSFSGNQPQHF; cdr3_nt: TGTGCCAGCAGCTTCTCAGGGAATCAGCCCCAGCATTTT
d_call: TRBD1; v_call: TRBV5-1; clone_size: -; j_call: TRBJ1-4; cdr3_aa: CASSQTQGLTNEKLFF; cdr3_nt: TGCGCCAGCAGCCAAACACAGGGGTTAACTAATGAAAAACTGTTTTTT
d_call: -; v_call: TRBV7-2; clone_size: -; j_call: TRBJ2-1; cdr3_aa: CASSDGTVSSNEQFF; cdr3_nt: TGTGCCAGCAGCGATGGGACTGTATCTTCCAATGAGCAGTTCTTC
d_call: -; v_call: TRBV6-5; clone_size: -; j_call: TRBJ1-2; cdr3_aa: CASSSAGASVGYTF; cdr3_nt: TGTGCCAGCAGTTCCGCGGGCGCGTCGGTCGGCTACACCTTC
d_call: -; v_call: TRBV19; clone_size: -; j_call: TRBJ2-1; cdr3_aa: CASSIGEVQFF; cdr3_nt: TGTGCCAGTAGTATAGGGGAGGTACAGTTCTTC
d_call: -; v_call: TRBV2; clone_size: -; j_call: TRBJ1-5; cdr3_aa: CASSSQGGRDQPQHF; cdr3_nt: TGTGCCAGCAGTTCCCAGGGAGGGCGCGATCAGCCCCAGCATTTT
d_call: -; v_call: TRBV30; clone_size: once; j_call: TRBJ1-2; cdr3_aa: CAWSVQTGLGYTF; cdr3_nt: TGTGCCTGGAGTGTACAAACAGGGTTAGGCTACACCTTC